This T cell receptor beta chain originates from a study of post-analysis software for immune sequencing data. Points from the study as a whole: Significantly lower normalized Chao1 diversity was found in patients with multiple sclerosis relative to controls. TRBV5-6, TRBV5-1 and TRBV20-1 were among roughly 5 TRBV segments more frequent in patients than controls.

TCR beta cDNA libraries included unique molecular identifiers. Approximately 0.5 million cDNA molecules were recovered from an input of about 0.9 to 10 million T cells. TCRdb recomputed calls from the PCR reads with MiXCR, one row per CDR3 protein. Of 750,000 to 950,000 distinct CDR3 sequences in the sample, roughly 50% were seen once. Germline values: CDR1 ENHRY, CDR2 SYGVKD. There are 13 residues in the CDR3. On this clonotype itself: Its cognate antigen is unknown. One junction end disagrees with the germline gene, perhaps due to a read error.

The sample taken for sequencing was blood. The sequence came from a girl between 5 and 17 years old with multiple sclerosis. The genes are TRBV10-3 and TRBJ1-2; weak D call: TRBD1 (5 bases). The CDR3 loop reads CAIRDSSLNGYTF. CDR3 nucleotides: TGTGCCATCCGTGACAGTTCCCTCAATGGCTACACCTTC.